The clone carrying this TCR beta chain has only a few counts. The CDR3 length is 15 residues. Germline trimming cut 11 bases from V and 4 bases from J; bases unmatched to any gene: 16. Germline V gene sequence: CDR1 ENHRY, CDR2 SYGVKD. One entry per CDR3 protein, called by TCRdb with MiXCR from the RT-PCR reads. In the table there are about 680,000 distinct CDR3 sequences, 14% of which are singletons. This TCR was recovered from a female donor in good health, serving as a healthy control. Sequences were obtained from memory CD4+ T cells from blood. This sequence joins TRBV10-3 and TRBJ2-5; 7 positions match TRBD2. In DNA, the CDR3 is TGTGCCTCCGGGGGGTCCAAGGGAGATAGAGAGACCCAGTACTTC. Its translation: CASGGSKGDRETQYF.